A selection of T cell receptor beta chains follows, all from one sample in a study of radiotherapy plus CTLA-4 blockade in lung cancer. The protocol was immunoSEQ multiplex PCR, while the TCRdb copy is restricted to in-frame clones and leaves out a portion. The sample carries fewer than 55,000 clones, roughly 81% recorded once. This sample comprised peripheral blood, obtained from a patient treated with radiotherapy plus ipilimumab. These receptors all come from a human donor with non-small cell lung cancer whose response to radiotherapy plus ipilimumab could not be evaluated. Both conserved end residues are part of each CDR3.

v_call	j_call	cdr3_aa
TRBV6-5	TRBJ1-3	CASTDTGNTIYF
TRBV28	TRBJ2-2	CASSLVAGRSNTGELFF
TRBV5-1	TRBJ1-2	CASSFSENYGYTF
TRBV29-1	TRBJ1-5	CSVEWRGSQPQHF
TRBV28	TRBJ1-1	CASSLYSEAFF
TRBV6-5	TRBJ1-2	CASRATGNHGYTF
TRBV4-3	TRBJ2-2	CASSQDLGELFF
TRBV7-9	TRBJ2-7	CASSFGQGNSYEQYF
TRBV28	TRBJ2-6	CASSLEAFPRSLSGANVLTF
TRBV27	TRBJ2-3	CASSSSLADTQYF
TRBV27	TRBJ2-1	CASSYILAGGYNEQFF
TRBV2	TRBJ2-7	CASSDGRAPEQYF
TRBV29-1	TRBJ2-3	CSASRYRRGDTDTQYF
TRBV15	TRBJ2-1	CATSREGGLAGGPGGGEQFF
TRBV4-1	TRBJ2-1	CASSQDKSGRTYNEQFF
TRBV6-1	TRBJ2-7	CASSGLRNSYEQYF
TRBV5-1	TRBJ2-7	CASSFSGNSYEQYF
TRBV9	TRBJ2-2	CASSVVSAGELFF
TRBV11-2	TRBJ2-1	CASSLGPRLYNEQFF
TRBV9	TRBJ2-7	CASAGYEQYF
TRBV4-2	TRBJ2-2	CASSQVALAGGPGGELFF
TRBV5-6	TRBJ2-3	CASSLVTSGKMNTQYF